The 12 T cell receptor beta chains below all came from one sample that was sequenced in a study of PD-1 blockade in classical Hodgkin lymphoma. Generated by immunoSEQ multiplex PCR, the TCRdb table keeps only in-frame clones and is missing some. The sample lists under 70,000 clones; around 88% were seen once. Every patient relapsed after autologous stem cell transplantation, and brentuximab vedotin exposure varied. The material sequenced was peripheral blood mononuclear cells (PBMCs), taken at baseline. Every receptor here comes from a human donor with classical Hodgkin lymphoma.

This sequence joins TRBV2 and TRBJ2-4, with TRBD1 as a possible D gene (6 bases). Trimming cost V 6 bases and J 7 bases, with 7 bases left between them. This CDR3 is built from 11 residues. CDR1 SNHLY and CDR2 FYNNEI come from the germline V gene. CDR3 region: CASRTGNIQYF. The CDR3 region has the DNA TGTGCCAGCAGGACAGGTAACATTCAGTACTTC.

The rearrangement uses TRBV7-7 and TRBJ2-5; 9 nucleotides align to TRBD1. CDR1 SSHAT and CDR2 FNYEAQ come from the germline V gene (reference sequence). The CDR3 consists of 16 residues. J gave up 2 bases and V 5 bases, and 9 bases lay outside the gene matches. The CDR3 DNA reads TGTGCCAGCAGCCTACAGGGACAGGGAATACAAGAGACCCAGTACTTC. Its translation: CASSLQGQGIQETQYF. The full variable domain, in which reference TRBV7-7 and TRBJ2-5 provide the parts outside the CDR3, is GAGVSQSPRYKVTKRGQDVTLRCDPISSHATLYWYQQALGQGPEFLTYFNYEAQPDKSGLPSDRFSAERPEGSISTLTIQRTEQRDSAMYRCASSLQGQGIQETQYFGPGTRLLVL.

This clone appeared a single time. The J gene is TRBJ2-2, the V gene TRBV2; D may be TRBD1 or TRBD2 (5 bases each). Germline CDR1 reads SNHLY; CDR2 reads FYNNEI. This CDR3 spans 15 amino acids. Trimming left V 4 bases short and J 3 bases short, with 12 bases between. CDR3: CASSAAGTHTGELFF. CDR3 nucleotide sequence: TGTGCCAGCAGTGCGGCAGGGACGCACACCGGGGAGCTGTTTTTT.

This chain connects TRBV28 to TRBJ2-3, with 10 bases aligning to TRBD2. The CDR3 is 15 amino acids. Germline-derived CDR1 and CDR2 are MDHEN and SYDVKM. J lost 6 bases, V lost 5 bases, and 8 bases had no gene match. The CDR3 loop reads CASSPSGGLRDTQYF. DNA of the CDR3: TGTGCCAGCAGTCCTAGCGGGGGTCTCAGGGATACGCAGTATTTT.

The chain carries TRBV11-2 and TRBJ2-7; 8 bases are a match to TRBD1. V was pared by 6 bases and J by 5 bases, with 12 bases of the junction left unmatched. The germline gives CDR1 SGHAT, CDR2 FQNNGV. The CDR3 covers 15 residues. CDR3 nucleotide sequence: TGTGCCAGCAGTCCAACCGGGACAGGATACGACGAGCAGTACTTC. It yields the protein CASSPTGTGYDEQYF.

The chain joins TRBV7-2 to TRBJ2-7, with 9 nucleotides matching TRBD2. The ends lost 5 bases at V and 7 bases at J; junction bases unmatched: 9. The CDR3 covers 14 residues. The germline V gene encodes CDR1 SGHTA and CDR2 FQGNSA. The CDR3 protein is CASSPQRGAREQYF. The CDR3 region has the DNA TGTGCCAGCAGCCCCCAGCGGGGGGCCCGGGAGCAGTACTTC.

The V and J genes are TRBV5-8 and TRBJ1-4; the D is unclear. The CDR3 covers 14 residues. V dropped 4 bases and J dropped 1 base, with 8 bases sitting between them. Germline V CDR1 and CDR2: SGHTS, YDEGEE. The DNA of the CDR3 is TGTGCCAGCAGCCGTTCCGAAACTAATGAAAAACTGTTTTTT. This translates into CASSRSETNEKLFF. Drawing the rest from reference TRBV5-8 and TRBJ1-4, the complete variable domain is EAGVTQSPTHLIKTRGQQATLRCSPISGHTSVYWYQQALGLGLQFLLWYDEGEERNRGNFPPRFSGRQFPNYSSELNVNALELEDSALYLCASSRSETNEKLFFGSGTQLSVL.

This clone was recorded only once. The chain joins TRBV7-9 to TRBJ2-3; D uncertain. V lost 0 bases and J 2 bases, leaving 3 bases between the germline ends. The CDR3 covers 13 residues. Germline-derived CDR1 and CDR2 are SEHNR and FQNEAQ (reference sequence). CDR3: CASSLALTDTQYF. Written as DNA, the CDR3 is TGTGCCAGCAGCTTAGCTCTCACAGATACGCAGTATTTT. The variable domain in full, completed from reference TRBV7-9 and TRBJ2-3, reads DTGVSQNPRHKITKRGQNVTFRCDPISEHNRLYWYRQTLGQGPEFLTYFQNEAQLEKSRLLSDRFSAERPKGSFSTLEIQRTEQGDSAMYLCASSLALTDTQYFGPGTRLTVL.

The chain is built from TRBV6-6 and TRBJ2-7, with 7 positions matching TRBD2. CDR1 MNHNY and CDR2 SVGAGI come from the germline V gene (reference sequence). Germline trimming cut 2 bases from V and 5 bases from J; bases unmatched to any gene: 12. The CDR3 is made up of 16 amino acids. The CDR3 DNA reads TGTGCCAGCAGTTACGGGAGGGCCCCTCCTCAAAACGAGCAGTACTTC. The encoded protein is CASSYGRAPPQNEQYF.

A note on this clone: Other DNA sequences in this sample translate to the same CDR3. The rearrangement links TRBV30 to TRBJ2-2; 8 bases are shared with TRBD1. V dropped 0 bases and J dropped 7; count of bases not matched to a gene: 13. CDR1 and CDR2 (germline): GTSNPN, SVGIG (reference sequence). The CDR3 spans 17 residues. In nucleotides, the CDR3 is TGTGCCTGGAGTGTTTGGGGATCCGGGACAGGAATCGGGGAGCTGTTTTTT. This codes for CAWSVWGSGTGIGELFF.

This sequence joins TRBV6-5 and TRBJ2-3; D possibly corresponds to TRBD2 (6 bases). This CDR3 contains 16 residues. V was pared by 4 bases and J by 6 bases, with 20 bases between. From germline, CDR1 is MNHEY and CDR2 SVGAGI. CDR3 region: CASSSPASGEADTQYF. In DNA, the CDR3 is TGTGCCAGCAGTTCTCCGGCCTCGGGAGAAGCGGATACGCAGTATTTT.

Comment on this clone: A read error may produce the germline difference seen at one junction end. CDR3 nucleotide sequence: TGTGCCAGCAGCTTAGATTTAGGTCCGTCAGCCTTC. This translates into CASSLDLGPSAF. This sequence joins TRBV11-3 and TRBJ1-2; no reliable D call. Germline loops: CDR1 SGHNT, CDR2 YENEEA. CDR3 length equals 12 residues.